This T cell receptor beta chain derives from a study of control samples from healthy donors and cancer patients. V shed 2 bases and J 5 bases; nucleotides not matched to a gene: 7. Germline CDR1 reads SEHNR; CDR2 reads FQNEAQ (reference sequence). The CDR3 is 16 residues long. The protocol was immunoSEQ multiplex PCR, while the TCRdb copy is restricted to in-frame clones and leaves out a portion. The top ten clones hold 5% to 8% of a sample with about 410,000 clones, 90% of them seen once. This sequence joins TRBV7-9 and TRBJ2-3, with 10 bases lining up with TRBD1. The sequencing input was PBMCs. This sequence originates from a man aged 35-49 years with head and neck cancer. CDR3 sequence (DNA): TGTGCCAGCAGCTTAAGGGGGACAGGGGTAGAAGATACGCAGTATTTT. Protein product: CASSLRGTGVEDTQYF. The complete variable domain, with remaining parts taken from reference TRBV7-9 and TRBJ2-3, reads DTGVSQNPRHKITKRGQNVTFRCDPISEHNRLYWYRQTLGQGPEFLTYFQNEAQLEKSRLLSDRFSAERPKGSFSTLEIQRTEQGDSAMYLCASSLRGTGVEDTQYFGPGTRLTVL.